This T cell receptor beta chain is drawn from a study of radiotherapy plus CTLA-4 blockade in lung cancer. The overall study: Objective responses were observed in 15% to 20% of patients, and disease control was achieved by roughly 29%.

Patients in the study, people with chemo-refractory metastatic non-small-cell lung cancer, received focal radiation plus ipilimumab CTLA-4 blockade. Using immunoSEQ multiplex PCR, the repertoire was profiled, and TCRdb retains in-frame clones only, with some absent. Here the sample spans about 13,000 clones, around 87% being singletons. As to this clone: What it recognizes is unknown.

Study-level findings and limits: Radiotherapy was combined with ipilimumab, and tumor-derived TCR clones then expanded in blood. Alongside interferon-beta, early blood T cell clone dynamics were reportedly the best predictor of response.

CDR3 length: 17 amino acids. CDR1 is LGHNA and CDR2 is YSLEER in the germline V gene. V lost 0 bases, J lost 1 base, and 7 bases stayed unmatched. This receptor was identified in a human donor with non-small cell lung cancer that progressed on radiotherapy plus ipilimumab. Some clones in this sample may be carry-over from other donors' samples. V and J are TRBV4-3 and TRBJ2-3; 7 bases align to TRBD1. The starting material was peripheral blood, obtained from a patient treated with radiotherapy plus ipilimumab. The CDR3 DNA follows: TGCGCCAGCAGCCAAGATAATCGAGGGGGCCGCACAGATACGCAGTATTTT. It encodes CASSQDNRGGRTDTQYF.